This TCR beta chain derives from a study of shared clonotypes between healthy human individuals. About the research overall: There were three CD4 naive, three CD4 memory, two CD8 naive and one CD8 memory plates per donor.

A word on this clone: Its antigen is still unknown.

Study observations and caveats: In contrast to clonotypes shared by all four donors, non-shared clonotypes had lower generation probabilities.

Terminally differentiated effector memory CD45RA+ cells were excluded by CCR7 positive selection of CD45RO-negative cells. CDR1 and CDR2 from the germline V gene are MGHRA and YSYEKL. This CDR3 has 16 residues. Trimming took off 0 bases at V and 10 bases at J, with 16 bases between the two ends. The test was conducted at deep level. In the authors' workflow: Junction-only sequences without quality scores came from ImmunoSEQ, so filtering differed. The assay was immunoSEQ multiplex PCR, and TCRdb's table has in-frame clones only and misses some. Clone size and the V and J calls come from that table; the DNA yielded D and trimming. The top ten hold roughly 1% of the sample, which has some 2 million clones, over 85% seen once.

This sequence was found in a man aged 18 to 29 in good health. The sequencing sample was made of naive CD8+ T cells sorted from blood. The V gene is TRBV4-1, the J gene TRBJ1-6; D is unclear. CDR3 sequence reads: CASSQESGDPFSPLHF. In DNA form, the CDR3 reads TGCGCCAGCAGCCAAGAATCTGGAGATCCTTTCTCACCCCTCCACTTT.